A single sample gave rise to the 16 T cell receptor beta chains below, sequenced in a study of T cells in Graves' hyperthyroidism and ophthalmopathy. Researchers amplified the TCR beta CDR3 regions from RNA transcripts. First-round RT-PCR targeting the TCR CDR3 was performed with the HTBI primer set. TCRdb re-derived calls from the multiplex PCR reads in MiXCR, one entry per CDR3 protein. Of about half a million distinct CDR3 sequences listed, about 16% are singletons. The material sequenced was blood. All receptors derive from a woman in her 30s with Graves' ophthalmopathy.

The V gene is TRBV27, the J gene TRBJ2-5, with D unclear. V was cut by 6 bases and J by 2 bases, with 4 bases left in between. The V gene's germline CDR1 is MNHEY and CDR2 SMNVEV (reference sequence). This CDR3 spans 11 amino acids. CDR3 sequence (DNA): TGTGCCAGCAGGAAACAAGAGACCCAGTACTTC. Translating it yields CASRKQETQYF.

The rearrangement links TRBV14 to TRBJ2-2; TRBD1 matches at 9 bases. This CDR3 is built from 16 residues. Germline CDR1 SGHDN, CDR2 FVKESK. Trimming removed 4 bases from V and 0 bases from J; junction bases left unmatched: 3. This chain's CDR3 is CASSPRQGANTGELFF. The CDR3 coding sequence is TGTGCCAGCAGCCCTCGACAGGGGGCGAACACCGGGGAGCTGTTTTTT.

This clonotype was picked up many times. Written as DNA, the CDR3 is TGTGCCAGCAGTTTAGGGGCGGGAGCAGCAGATACGCAGTATTTT. It yields the protein CASSLGAGAADTQYF. The rearrangement links TRBV12-3 or TRBV12-4 to TRBJ2-3, with 7 nucleotides matching TRBD2. V lost 1 base and J lost 4; bases outside the gene matches: 5. The CDR3 covers 15 residues.

This CDR3 is CATSVQGSNEQYF. The CDR3 DNA is TGTGCCACCAGTGTCCAGGGAAGCAACGAGCAGTACTTC. This chain links TRBV24-1 with TRBJ2-7; the D gene is possibly TRBD1 (5 bases). The CDR3 has 13 residues. The V and J ends lost 5 bases and 5 bases respectively, with 12 bases between them. The germline CDR1 and CDR2 sequences are KGHDR and SFDVKD.

In this sample, this clonotype turned up many times. The genes are TRBV28 and TRBJ1-4, with a tentative D call TRBD1 (5 bases). CDR3 length equals 16 residues. In germline, CDR1 is MDHEN, CDR2 SYDVKM. Deletions cut 6 bases from V and 6 bases from J, with 20 bases between. The CDR3 bases are TGTGCCAGCAGCCCTAGGTGGGGGGGTATCGATGAAAAACTGTTTTTT. Amino acids: CASSPRWGGIDEKLFF.

Ten or more counts support this clonotype. The CDR3 sequence is CASSQYGGETQYF. CDR3 nucleotide sequence: TGCGCCAGCAGCCAATACGGAGGGGAGACCCAGTACTTC. The chain combines TRBV4-3 with TRBJ2-5, with D possibly TRBD2 on 6 matching bases. V lost 2 bases to trimming and J lost 5 bases, with 9 bases between them. The CDR3 has 13 amino acids. Germline V gene data show CDR1 as LGHNA and CDR2 as YSLEER.

This clonotype was observed many times. The chain carries TRBV27 and TRBJ2-7; TRBD2 might be the D (6 bases). The germline CDR1 and CDR2 sequences are MNHEY and SMNVEV (reference sequence). Trimming stripped 4 bases from V and 1 base from J, with 14 bases between. The CDR3 has 15 amino acids. CDR3 residues: CASSSWGDRSYEQYF. The CDR3 region has the DNA TGTGCCAGCAGTTCCTGGGGGGACCGATCCTACGAGCAGTACTTC.

This clonotype was seen ten or more times. The chain recombines TRBV7-3 with TRBJ2-3; maybe TRBD2 (5 bases). Trimming pared 3 bases from V and 2 bases from J, leaving 9 bases between. The CDR3 totals 14 residues. Germline V gene sequence: CDR1 SGHTA, CDR2 FQGTGA. Written as DNA, the CDR3 is TGTGCCAGCAGCTTGTCGGGGTACACAGATACGCAGTATTTT. This gives the protein CASSLSGYTDTQYF.

This chain joins TRBV7-7 and TRBJ1-5; TRBD1 agrees at 9 bases. With 4 bases clipped from V and 4 bases from J, the junction kept 14 bases outside the gene matches. This CDR3 has 18 residues. CDR1 and CDR2 (germline): SSHAT, FNYEAQ (reference sequence). CDR3 residues: CASSYTPGTGIENQPQHF. The CDR3, as DNA: TGTGCCAGCAGCTACACCCCCGGGACAGGGATTGAAAATCAGCCCCAGCATTTT.

This clonotype was found many times. The gene calls are TRBV7-9 and TRBJ1-1, with D maybe TRBD1 (5 bases). The CDR3 covers 11 residues. The germline V gene encodes CDR1 SEHNR and CDR2 FQNEAQ (reference sequence). V lost 3 bases to trimming and J lost 10 bases, with 9 bases between them. The CDR3 DNA sequence: TGTGCCAGCAGCTTTGGGGGTGGAGCTTTCTTT. Translated: CASSFGGGAFF.

This clonotype showed up many times. V is TRBV2 and J is TRBJ2-6; D possibly corresponds to TRBD1 (6 bases). The germline V gene has CDR1 SNHLY and CDR2 FYNNEI. The CDR3 runs to 16 residues. Trimming shortened V by 3 bases and J by 0 bases, and 9 bases separated the two germline ends. This CDR3 reads CASSEVGGSGANVLTF. The CDR3 DNA reads as TGTGCCAGCAGTGAGGTAGGGGGCTCTGGGGCCAACGTCCTGACTTTC.

This clonotype came up many times. The rearrangement links TRBV20-1 to TRBJ2-7; D assignment may be TRBD1 or TRBD2 (6 bases each). V was trimmed by 1 base and J by 3 bases, leaving 16 bases between them. This CDR3 has 15 amino acids. Germline V CDR1 and CDR2: DFQATT, SNEGSKA (reference sequence). CDR3 nucleotide sequence: TGCAGTGCTAGAGGGGGGGCACTCTTCGACTACGAGCAGTACTTC. Its protein is CSARGGALFDYEQYF.

J is TRBJ2-1 and V is TRBV7-3; 8 nucleotides match TRBD2. Germline loops: CDR1 SGHTA, CDR2 FQGTGA. The length of the CDR3 is 15 residues. J was trimmed by 6 bases and V by 4 bases; bases with no gene match: 8. This CDR3 reads CASSSDGLASNEQFF. As DNA, the CDR3 is TGTGCCAGCAGCTCGGACGGACTAGCATCCAATGAGCAGTTCTTC.

This chain links TRBV7-9 with TRBJ2-7, with D perhaps being TRBD1 or TRBD2 (5 bases each). CDR1 and CDR2 from the germline V gene are SEHNR and FQNEAQ (reference sequence). The CDR3 extends over 13 amino acids. The V end was cut by 3 bases, the J end by 7 bases, with 13 bases between. The DNA of the CDR3 is TGTGCCAGCAGCTTGGGGCAACTAGGAGAGCAGTACTTC. Translation gives CASSLGQLGEQYF.

This clonotype was recorded at least ten times. The rearrangement links TRBV20-1 to TRBJ2-3, with TRBD1 matching over 8 bases. The CDR3 loop spans 14 amino acids. Per germline, CDR1 DFQATT and CDR2 SNEGSKA (reference sequence). Trimming removed 5 bases from V and 1 base from J; junction bases left unmatched: 5. As DNA, the CDR3 is TGCAGTGCTGTCGACAGGGGACGCACAGATACGCAGTATTTT. Protein: CSAVDRGRTDTQYF.

The V call is TRBV20-1, the J call TRBJ2-7, with D tentatively TRBD2 (7 bases). CDR3 length equals 13 residues. Trimming took off 5 bases at V and 2 bases at J, with 13 bases between the two ends. From germline, CDR1 is DFQATT and CDR2 SNEGSKA (reference sequence). The CDR3 DNA reads TGCAGTGCTGAGGGGGAGGGCCCCTACGAGCAGTACTTC. It yields the protein CSAEGEGPYEQYF.